Reported below is one T cell receptor (beta chain). Trimming pared 4 bases from V and 0 bases from J, leaving 7 bases between. Germline CDR1 SNHLY, CDR2 FYNNEI. The CDR3 runs to 14 residues. Here immunoSEQ multiplex PCR was the method, and the copy in TCRdb shows in-frame clones only, minus some. Here the sample spans hundreds of thousands of clones, 80% to 90% being singletons. The data were taken from a study of blood T cell repertoires in COVID-19. About the study: Collection of acute and convalescent COVID-19 samples took place in the United States, Italy and Spain. From T cells, B-cell-depleted T cells, or PBMCs came the material, which was cDNA or gDNA.

Patients of the Seattle cohort, enrolled during active infection, were followed longitudinally. This sequence joins TRBV2 and TRBJ2-1, with D perhaps matching TRBD1 (5 bases). Sequenced material: peripheral blood. The receptor's source is a woman in her 70s with COVID-19, enrolled during active disease. CDR3 nucleotides: TGTGCCAGCAGTGCCAGGGTCTCCTACAATGAGCAGTTCTTC. It encodes CASSARVSYNEQFF.